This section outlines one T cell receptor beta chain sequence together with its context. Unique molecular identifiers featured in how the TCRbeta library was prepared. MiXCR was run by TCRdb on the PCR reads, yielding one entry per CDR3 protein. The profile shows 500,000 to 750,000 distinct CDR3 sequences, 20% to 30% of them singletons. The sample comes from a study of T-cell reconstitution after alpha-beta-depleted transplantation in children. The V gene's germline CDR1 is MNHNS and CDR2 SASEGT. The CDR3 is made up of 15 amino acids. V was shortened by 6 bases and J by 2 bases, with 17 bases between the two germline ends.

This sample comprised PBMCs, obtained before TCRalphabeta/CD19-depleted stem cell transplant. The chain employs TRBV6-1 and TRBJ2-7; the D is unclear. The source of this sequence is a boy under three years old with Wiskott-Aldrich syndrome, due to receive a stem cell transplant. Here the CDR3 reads CASSPKKSPTYEQYF. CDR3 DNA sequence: TGTGCCAGCAGCCCAAAAAAATCGCCCACCTACGAGCAGTACTTC.